The present TCR beta chain was sequenced within a study of T-cell reconstitution after alpha-beta-depleted transplantation in children. Germline CDR1 reads SGHRS; CDR2 reads YFSETQ. Trimming removed 0 bases at V and 0 bases at J, with 3 bases between. This CDR3 contains 13 residues. The TCRbeta library incorporated unique molecular identifiers. TCRdb used MiXCR to reprocess the PCR reads, holding one entry per CDR3 protein. Of over 300,000 distinct CDR3 sequences listed, under 13% were seen once; the top ten hold around 2.3%. In this sample, this clonotype turned up many times. The chain employs TRBV5-1 and TRBJ1-1; D unclear. Here the sequenced sample was PBMCs from the stem cell graft donor, taken from the stem cell graft. The receptor's source is a human donor who donated a stem cell graft to a child with acute lymphoblastic leukemia. CDR3 region: CASSLVMNTEAFF. The CDR3 nucleotides read TGCGCCAGCAGCTTGGTCATGAACACTGAAGCTTTCTTT. Full variable domain (outside the CDR3, taken from reference TRBV5-1 and TRBJ1-1): KAGVTQTPRYLIKTRGQQVTLSCSPISGHRSVSWYQQTPGQGLQFLFEYFSETQRNKGNFPGRFSGRQFSNSRSEMNVSTLELGDSALYLCASSLVMNTEAFFGQGTRLTVV.